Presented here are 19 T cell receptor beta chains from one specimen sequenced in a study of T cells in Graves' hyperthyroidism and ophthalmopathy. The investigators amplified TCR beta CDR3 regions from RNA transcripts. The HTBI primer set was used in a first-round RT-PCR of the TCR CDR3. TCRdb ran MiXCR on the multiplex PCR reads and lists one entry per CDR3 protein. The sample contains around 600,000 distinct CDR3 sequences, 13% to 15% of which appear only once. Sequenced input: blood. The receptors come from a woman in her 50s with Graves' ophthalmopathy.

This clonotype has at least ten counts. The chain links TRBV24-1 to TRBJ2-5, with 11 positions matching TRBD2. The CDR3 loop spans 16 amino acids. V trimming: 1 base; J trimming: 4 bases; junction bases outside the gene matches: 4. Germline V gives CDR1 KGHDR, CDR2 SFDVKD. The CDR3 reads CATSDFGGTSGETQYF. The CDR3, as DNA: TGTGCCACCAGTGATTTTGGGGGGACTAGCGGAGAGACCCAGTACTTC.

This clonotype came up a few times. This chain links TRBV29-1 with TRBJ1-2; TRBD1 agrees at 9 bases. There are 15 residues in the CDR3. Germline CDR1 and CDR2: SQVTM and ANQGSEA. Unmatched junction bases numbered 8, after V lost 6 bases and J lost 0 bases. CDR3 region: CSVHRDRVSNYGYTF. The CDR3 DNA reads TGCAGCGTCCACCGGGACAGGGTATCTAACTATGGCTACACCTTC.

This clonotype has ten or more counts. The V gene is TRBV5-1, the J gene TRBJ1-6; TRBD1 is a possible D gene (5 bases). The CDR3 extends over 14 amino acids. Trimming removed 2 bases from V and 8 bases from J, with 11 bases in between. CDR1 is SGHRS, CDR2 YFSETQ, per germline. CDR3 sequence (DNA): TGCGCCAGCAGCTTCGGGACTCCAGATTCACCCCTCCACTTT. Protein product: CASSFGTPDSPLHF.

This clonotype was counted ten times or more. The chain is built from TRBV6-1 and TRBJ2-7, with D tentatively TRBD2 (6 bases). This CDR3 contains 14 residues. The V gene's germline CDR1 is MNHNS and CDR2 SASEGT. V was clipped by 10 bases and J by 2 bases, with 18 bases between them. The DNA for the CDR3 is TGTGCCACACAAAATTCGGGACTCACCTACGAGCAGTACTTC. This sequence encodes CATQNSGLTYEQYF.

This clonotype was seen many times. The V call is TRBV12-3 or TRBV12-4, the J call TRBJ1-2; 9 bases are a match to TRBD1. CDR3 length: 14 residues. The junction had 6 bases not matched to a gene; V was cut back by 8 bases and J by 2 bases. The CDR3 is CASGTGRLNYGYTF. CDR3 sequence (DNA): TGTGCCAGCGGGACAGGGAGGTTGAACTATGGCTACACCTTC.

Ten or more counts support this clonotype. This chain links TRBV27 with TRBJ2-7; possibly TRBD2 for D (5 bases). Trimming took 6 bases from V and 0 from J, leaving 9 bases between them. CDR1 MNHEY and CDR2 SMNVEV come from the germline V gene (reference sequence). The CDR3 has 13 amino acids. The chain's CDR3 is CASRPGYSYEQYF. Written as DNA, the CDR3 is TGTGCCAGCAGACCGGGATACTCCTACGAGCAGTACTTC.

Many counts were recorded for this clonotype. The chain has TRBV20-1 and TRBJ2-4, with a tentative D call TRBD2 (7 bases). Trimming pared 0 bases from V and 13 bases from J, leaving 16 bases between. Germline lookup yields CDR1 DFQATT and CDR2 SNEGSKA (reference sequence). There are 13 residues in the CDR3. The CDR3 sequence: CSARESGTPLQYF. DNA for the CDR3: TGCAGTGCTAGAGAAAGCGGGACACCTTTACAGTACTTC.

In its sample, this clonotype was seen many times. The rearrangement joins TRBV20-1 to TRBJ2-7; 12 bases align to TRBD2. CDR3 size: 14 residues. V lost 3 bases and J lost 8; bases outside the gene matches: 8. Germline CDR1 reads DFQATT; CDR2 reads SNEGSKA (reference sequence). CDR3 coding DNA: TGCAGTGCTAGGGAGACTAGCGGGAGTAATCAGCAGTACTTC. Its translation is CSARETSGSNQQYF.

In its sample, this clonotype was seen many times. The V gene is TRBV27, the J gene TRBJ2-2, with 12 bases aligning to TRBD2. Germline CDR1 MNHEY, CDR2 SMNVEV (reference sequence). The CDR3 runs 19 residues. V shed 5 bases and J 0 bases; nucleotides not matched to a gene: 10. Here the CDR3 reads CASSKWGLAGLANTGELFF. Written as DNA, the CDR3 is TGTGCCAGCAGTAAATGGGGACTAGCGGGTCTCGCGAACACCGGGGAGCTGTTTTTT.

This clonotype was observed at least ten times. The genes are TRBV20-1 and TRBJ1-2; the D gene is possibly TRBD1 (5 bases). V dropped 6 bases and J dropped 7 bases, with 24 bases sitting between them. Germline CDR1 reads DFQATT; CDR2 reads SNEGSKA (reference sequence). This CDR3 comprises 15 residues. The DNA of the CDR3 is TGCAGTGCCCCAGGCCGAAGCAGGGATAGGGTTGGCTACACCTTC. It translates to CSAPGRSRDRVGYTF.

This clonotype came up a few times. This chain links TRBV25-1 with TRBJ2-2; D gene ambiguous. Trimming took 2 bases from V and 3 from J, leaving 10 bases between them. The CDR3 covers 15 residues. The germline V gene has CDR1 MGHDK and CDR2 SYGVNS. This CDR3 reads CASSEDIRDTGELFF. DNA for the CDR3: TGTGCCAGCAGTGAAGATATAAGAGACACCGGGGAGCTGTTTTTT.

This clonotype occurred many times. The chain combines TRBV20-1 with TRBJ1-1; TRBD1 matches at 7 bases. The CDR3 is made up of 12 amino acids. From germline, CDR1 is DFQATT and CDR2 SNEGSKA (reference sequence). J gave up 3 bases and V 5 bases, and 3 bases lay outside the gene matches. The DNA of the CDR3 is TGCAGTGCTGAGGACAGGTACACTGAAGCTTTCTTT. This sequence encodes CSAEDRYTEAFF.

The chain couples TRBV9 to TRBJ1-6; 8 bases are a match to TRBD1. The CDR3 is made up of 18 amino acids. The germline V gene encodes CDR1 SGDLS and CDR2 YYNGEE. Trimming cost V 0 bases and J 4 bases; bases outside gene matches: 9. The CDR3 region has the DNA TGTGCCAGCAGCGTAGGTGGACAGGGCCCAACGTATAATTCACCCCTCCACTTT. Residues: CASSVGGQGPTYNSPLHF.

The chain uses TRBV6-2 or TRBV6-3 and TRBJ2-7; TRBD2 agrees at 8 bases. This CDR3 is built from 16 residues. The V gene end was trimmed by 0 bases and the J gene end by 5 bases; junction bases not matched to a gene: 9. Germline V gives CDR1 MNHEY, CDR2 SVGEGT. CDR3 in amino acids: CASSYSRGGTRDEQYF. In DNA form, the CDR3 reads TGTGCCAGCAGTTACTCACGCGGGGGGACCCGAGACGAGCAGTACTTC.

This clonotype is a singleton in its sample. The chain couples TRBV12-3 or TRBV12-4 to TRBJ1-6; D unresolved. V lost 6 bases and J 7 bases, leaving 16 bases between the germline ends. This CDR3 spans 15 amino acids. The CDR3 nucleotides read TGTGCCAGCAGCGAATTGCGGGCGGCCAATTCACCCCTCCACTTT. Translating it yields CASSELRAANSPLHF.

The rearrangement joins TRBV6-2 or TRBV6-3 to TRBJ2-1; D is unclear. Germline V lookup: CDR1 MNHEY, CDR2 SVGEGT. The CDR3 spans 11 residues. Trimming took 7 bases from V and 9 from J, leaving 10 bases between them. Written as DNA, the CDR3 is TGTGCCAGCACCTCTGGACGTGAGCAGTTCTTC. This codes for CASTSGREQFF.

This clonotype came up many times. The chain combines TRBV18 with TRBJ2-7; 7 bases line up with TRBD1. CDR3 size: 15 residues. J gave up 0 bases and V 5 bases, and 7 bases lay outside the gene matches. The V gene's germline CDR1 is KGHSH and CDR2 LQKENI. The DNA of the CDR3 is TGTGCCAGCTCATTTTCCGGGACAGACTCCTACGAGCAGTACTTC. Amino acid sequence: CASSFSGTDSYEQYF.

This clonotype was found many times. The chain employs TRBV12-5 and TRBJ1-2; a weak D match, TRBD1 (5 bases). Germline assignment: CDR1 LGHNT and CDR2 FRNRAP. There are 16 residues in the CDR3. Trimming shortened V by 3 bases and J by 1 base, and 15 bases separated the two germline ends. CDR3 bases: TGTGCTAGTGGTTTTTGGCAGGGTAGAATTAACTATGGCTACACCTTC. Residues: CASGFWQGRINYGYTF. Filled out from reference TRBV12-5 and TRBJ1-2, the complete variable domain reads DARVTQTPRHKVTEMGQEVTMRCQPILGHNTVFWYRQTMMQGLELLAYFRNRAPLDDSGMPKDRFSAEMPDATLATLKIQPSEPRDSAVYFCASGFWQGRINYGYTFGSGTRLTVV.

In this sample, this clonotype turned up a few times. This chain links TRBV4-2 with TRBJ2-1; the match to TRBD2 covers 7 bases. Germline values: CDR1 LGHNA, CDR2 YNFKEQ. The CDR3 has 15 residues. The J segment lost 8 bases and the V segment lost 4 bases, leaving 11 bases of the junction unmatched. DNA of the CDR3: TGTGCCAGCAGCCCCGGTTGGCGGGAGATCTATGAGCAGTTCTTC. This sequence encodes CASSPGWREIYEQFF.